The entry below gives a single T cell receptor (beta chain) sequence along with its context. This sample includes further DNA sequences coding for the same CDR3. The record originates from a study of CD8+ T cells in alopecia areata. The length of the CDR3 is 12 residues. V was cut by 5 bases and J by 4 bases, with 9 bases left in between. The germline gives CDR1 SEHNR, CDR2 FQNEAQ (reference sequence). Extraction of RNA preceded its reverse transcription into cDNA, which served as the sequencing template. The assay was immunoSEQ multiplex PCR, and TCRdb's table has in-frame clones only and misses some. The sample carries 130,000 to 150,000 clones, less than 65% recorded once.

The V call is TRBV7-9, the J call TRBJ2-7; D gene uncertain. The receptor was derived from a human donor in good health. Sequenced sample: CD8+ T cells sorted from blood. CDR3 in DNA: TGTGCCAGCAGCCCCGACGGTTACGAGCAGTACTTC. Its protein product is CASSPDGYEQYF.